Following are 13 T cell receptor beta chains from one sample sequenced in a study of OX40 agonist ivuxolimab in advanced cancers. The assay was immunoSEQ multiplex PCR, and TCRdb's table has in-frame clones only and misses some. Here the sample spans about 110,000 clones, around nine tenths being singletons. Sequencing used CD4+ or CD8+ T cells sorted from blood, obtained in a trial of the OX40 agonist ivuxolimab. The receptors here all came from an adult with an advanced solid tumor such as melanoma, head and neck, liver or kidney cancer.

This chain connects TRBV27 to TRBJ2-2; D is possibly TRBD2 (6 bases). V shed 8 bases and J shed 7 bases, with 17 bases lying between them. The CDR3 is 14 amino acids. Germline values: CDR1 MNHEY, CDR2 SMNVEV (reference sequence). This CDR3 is CASRGTVTGGELFF. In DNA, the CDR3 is TGTGCCAGCCGGGGGACGGTGACTGGCGGGGAGCTGTTTTTT.

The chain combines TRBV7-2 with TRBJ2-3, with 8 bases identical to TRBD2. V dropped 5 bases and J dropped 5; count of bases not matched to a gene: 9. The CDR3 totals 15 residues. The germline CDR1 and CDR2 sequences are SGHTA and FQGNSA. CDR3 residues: CASSPLGGAGDTQYF. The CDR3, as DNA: TGTGCCAGCAGCCCACTCGGGGGGGCCGGAGATACGCAGTATTTT.

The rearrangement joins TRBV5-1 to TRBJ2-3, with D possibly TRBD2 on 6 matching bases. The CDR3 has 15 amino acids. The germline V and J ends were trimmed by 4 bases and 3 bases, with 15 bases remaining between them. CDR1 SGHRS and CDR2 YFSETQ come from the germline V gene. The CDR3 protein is CASSIRGSWTDTQYF. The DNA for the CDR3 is TGCGCCAGCAGCATCCGGGGGTCTTGGACAGATACGCAGTATTTT.

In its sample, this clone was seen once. The chain's CDR3 is CASSEEEDYNEQFF. The CDR3 DNA follows: TGTGCCAGCAGTGAAGAGGAGGACTACAATGAGCAGTTCTTC. The chain has TRBV6-4 and TRBJ2-1, with D possibly TRBD2 on 5 matching bases. Trimming left V 3 bases short and J 3 bases short, with 9 bases between. This CDR3 comprises 14 residues. Germline V lookup: CDR1 MRHNA, CDR2 SNTAGT.

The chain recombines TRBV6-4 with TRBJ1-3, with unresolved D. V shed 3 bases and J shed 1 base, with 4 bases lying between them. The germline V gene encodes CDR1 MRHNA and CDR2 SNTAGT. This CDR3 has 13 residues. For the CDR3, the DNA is TGTGCCAGCAGTGAGAATTCTGGAAACACCATATATTTT. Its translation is CASSENSGNTIYF.

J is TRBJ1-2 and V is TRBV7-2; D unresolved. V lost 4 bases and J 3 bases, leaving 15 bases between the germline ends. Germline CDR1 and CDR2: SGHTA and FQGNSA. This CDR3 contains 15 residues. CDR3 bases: TGTGCCAGCAGCTCCTCACACAGAAGAGACTATGGCTACACCTTC. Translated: CASSSSHRRDYGYTF. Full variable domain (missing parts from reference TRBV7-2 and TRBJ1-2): GAGVSQSPSNKVTEKGKDVELRCDPISGHTALYWYRQSLGQGLEFLIYFQGNSAPDKSGLPSDRFSAERTGGSVSTLTIQRTQQEDSAVYLCASSSSHRRDYGYTFGSGTRLTVV.

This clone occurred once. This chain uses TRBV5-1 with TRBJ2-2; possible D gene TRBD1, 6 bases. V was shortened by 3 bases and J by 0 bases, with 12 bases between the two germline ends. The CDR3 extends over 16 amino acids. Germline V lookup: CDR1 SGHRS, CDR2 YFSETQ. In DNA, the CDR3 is TGCGCCAGCAGCTCTACCGGGACACCGAACACCGGGGAGCTGTTTTTT. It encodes CASSSTGTPNTGELFF.

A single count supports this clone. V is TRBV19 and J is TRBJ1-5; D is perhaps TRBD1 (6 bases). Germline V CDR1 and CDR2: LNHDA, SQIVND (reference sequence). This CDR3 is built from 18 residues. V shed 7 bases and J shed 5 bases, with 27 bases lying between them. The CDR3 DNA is TGTGCCAGTATGGGGAAAAACAGGGAGGGGAGGGTTGATCAGCCCCAGCATTTT. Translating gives CASMGKNREGRVDQPQHF.

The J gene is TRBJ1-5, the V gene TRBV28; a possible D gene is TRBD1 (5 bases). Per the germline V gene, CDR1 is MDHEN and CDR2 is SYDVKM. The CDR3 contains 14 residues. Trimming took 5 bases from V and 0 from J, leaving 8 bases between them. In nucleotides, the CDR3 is TGTGCCAGCAGTCCTGGACATAGCAATCAGCCCCAGCATTTT. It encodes CASSPGHSNQPQHF.

The CDR3 is CASSGRRTGANYGYTF. CDR3 in DNA: TGTGCCAGCAGTGGTAGAAGGACAGGGGCTAACTATGGCTACACCTTC. V gene TRBV2 combines with J gene TRBJ1-2; 9 bases are a match to TRBD1. The CDR3 runs to 16 residues. The V gene end was trimmed by 4 bases and the J gene end by 0 bases; junction bases not matched to a gene: 6. Germline V gene sequence: CDR1 SNHLY, CDR2 FYNNEI. The complete variable domain, with remaining parts taken from reference TRBV2 and TRBJ1-2, reads EPEVTQTPSHQVTQMGQEVILRCVPISNHLYFYWYRQILGQKVEFLVSFYNNEISEKSEIFDDQFSVERPDGSNFTLKIRSTKLEDSAMYFCASSGRRTGANYGYTFGSGTRLTVV.

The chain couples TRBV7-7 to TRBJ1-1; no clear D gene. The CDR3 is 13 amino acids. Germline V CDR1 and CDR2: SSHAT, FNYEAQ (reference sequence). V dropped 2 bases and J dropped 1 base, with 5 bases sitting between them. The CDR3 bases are TGTGCCAGCAGCTTAACGGAGAACACTGAAGCTTTCTTT. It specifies CASSLTENTEAFF.

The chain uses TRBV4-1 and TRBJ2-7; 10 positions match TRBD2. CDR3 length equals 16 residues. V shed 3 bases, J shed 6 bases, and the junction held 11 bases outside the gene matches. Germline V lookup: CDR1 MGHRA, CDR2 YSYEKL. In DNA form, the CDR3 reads TGCGCCAGCAGCCATTCAAGCAGCGGGGGGGCCGGCGAGCAGTACTTC. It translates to CASSHSSSGGAGEQYF.

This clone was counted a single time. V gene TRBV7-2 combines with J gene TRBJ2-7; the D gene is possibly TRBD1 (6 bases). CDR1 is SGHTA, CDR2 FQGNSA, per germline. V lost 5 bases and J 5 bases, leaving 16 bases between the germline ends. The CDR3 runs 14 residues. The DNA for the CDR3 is TGTGCCAGCAGCCATTGGGGGCCTCTGGACGAGCAGTACTTC. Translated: CASSHWGPLDEQYF.